Listed here are 17 T cell receptor beta chains from one sample, sequenced in a study of post-analysis software for immune sequencing data. Study-wide results and caveats: In patients, TRBV5-6, TRBV5-1 and TRBV20-1 belonged to four or five TRBV segments found more frequently than in controls.

Built from TCR beta cDNA, the libraries had unique molecular identifiers in them. MiXCR was run by TCRdb on the PCR reads, yielding one entry per CDR3 protein. The sample includes around 700,000 distinct CDR3 sequences, roughly three fifths of them seen just once. Their antigen targets remain unknown. Sequencing used blood. The receptor source for this set is a girl aged 2 to 9 with multiple sclerosis.

The CDR3 region is CASSPLAGQAKNIQYF. The CDR3, as DNA: TGTGCCAGCAGTCCATTAGCGGGCCAAGCCAAAAACATTCAGTACTTC. The rearrangement uses TRBV12-3 or TRBV12-4 and TRBJ2-4, with 7 bases fitting TRBD2. The CDR3 consists of 16 residues. V shed 5 bases and J 0 bases; nucleotides not matched to a gene: 7.

The chain combines TRBV3-1 with TRBJ1-2; the D is unclear. Trimming pared 1 base from V and 2 bases from J, leaving 5 bases between. Germline V gives CDR1 LGHDT, CDR2 YNNKEL (reference sequence). The CDR3 covers 13 residues. CDR3 residues: CASSQVGNYGYTF. In nucleotides, the CDR3 is TGTGCCAGCAGCCAAGTCGGAAACTATGGCTACACCTTC.

The V and J genes are TRBV4-3 and TRBJ1-5, with a weak D call TRBD1 (5 bases). CDR1 LGHNA and CDR2 YSLEER come from the germline V gene. Trimming cost V 8 bases and J 0 bases, with 14 bases left between them. The CDR3 extends over 15 amino acids. CDR3 in amino acids: CASSGGVNSNQPQHF. DNA for the CDR3: TGCGCCAGCTCCGGAGGGGTTAATAGCAATCAGCCCCAGCATTTT.

The chain links TRBV6-1 to TRBJ2-2; possibly TRBD2 for D (6 bases). V was trimmed by 10 bases and J by 3 bases, leaving 18 bases between them. CDR1 and CDR2 from the germline V gene are MNHNS and SASEGT. This CDR3 is 15 amino acids long. The CDR3 DNA sequence: TGTGCCACAGACCCGGGACTCATACACACCGGGGAGCTGTTTTTT. It codes for CATDPGLIHTGELFF.

This clonotype has more than one count but fewer than ten. V and J are TRBV6-2 or TRBV6-3 and TRBJ2-1; D is possibly TRBD2 (5 bases). Looked up from germline, CDR1 is MNHEY and CDR2 is SVGEGT. V was clipped by 6 bases and J by 8 bases, with 20 bases between them. CDR3 size: 15 residues. Written as DNA, the CDR3 is TGTGCCAGCAGGACTCCGGGTAGCGAACGCCATGAGCAGTTCTTC. Its protein product is CASRTPGSERHEQFF.

The V call is TRBV20-1, the J call TRBJ2-4, with D unresolved. Germline-derived CDR1 and CDR2 are DFQATT and SNEGSKA (reference sequence). The V end was cut by 3 bases, the J end by 6 bases, with 9 bases between. The CDR3 has 12 amino acids. The CDR3 bases are TGCAGTGCTAGGGCCACCGCAAACATTCAGTACTTC. It codes for CSARATANIQYF.

The chain combines TRBV20-1 with TRBJ1-2; TRBD1 matches 12 bases. This CDR3 is 17 amino acids long. V was pared by 4 bases and J by 3 bases, with 12 bases of the junction left unmatched. Germline V CDR1 and CDR2: DFQATT, SNEGSKA (reference sequence). The CDR3 here is CSATGRGQGASYYGYTF. In DNA form, the CDR3 reads TGCAGTGCTACAGGGAGGGGACAGGGGGCCTCCTACTATGGCTACACCTTC.

This clonotype was seen a few times. The chain employs TRBV7-6 and TRBJ1-1; the match to TRBD1 covers 7 bases. J was trimmed by 0 bases and V by 5 bases; bases with no gene match: 6. The CDR3 runs 15 residues. Germline values: CDR1 SGHVS, CDR2 FNYEAQ. CDR3: CASSTGQTMNTEAFF. The CDR3 DNA follows: TGTGCCAGCAGCACGGGACAGACCATGAACACTGAAGCTTTCTTT.

As to this clonotype: At one end the junction does not follow the germline gene, possibly because of a read error. The chain joins TRBV20-1 to TRBJ2-7; TRBD1 is a possible D gene (6 bases). Germline CDR1 DFQATT, CDR2 SNEGSKA (reference sequence). The CDR3 is made up of 16 amino acids. CDR3 sequence: CGAREFLGRGSYEQYF. In DNA, the CDR3 is TGCGGTGCTAGAGAGTTTCTGGGCAGGGGCTCCTACGAGCAGTACTTC.

V gene TRBV6-6 combines with J gene TRBJ2-4; TRBD1 might be the D (6 bases). The J call is in doubt because the DNA end fits TRBJ2-7 better. The CDR3 covers 16 residues. Germline CDR1 is MNHNY and CDR2 is SVGAGI (reference sequence). The CDR3 bases are TGTGCCAGCAGTTTGGAAATCTCTGCTAGGGGGAGCGAGCAGTACTTC. Its translation: CASSLEISARGSEQYF.

The rearrangement links TRBV29-1 to TRBJ1-2; TRBD1 agrees at 11 bases. This CDR3 region has 16 residues. From germline, CDR1 is SQVTM and CDR2 ANQGSEA. Losses at the gene ends were 3 bases for V and 4 bases for J; bases not matched to a gene: 10. CDR3 nucleotides: TGCAGCGTTGAGAGGGACAGGGGGTCGATTAGCTATGGCTACACCTTC. This translates into CSVERDRGSISYGYTF. The complete variable domain, with remaining parts taken from reference TRBV29-1 and TRBJ1-2, reads SAVISQKPSRDICQRGTSLTIQCQVDSQVTMMFWYRQQPGQSLTLIATANQGSEATYESGFVIDKFPISRPNLTFSTLTVSNMSPEDSSIYLCSVERDRGSISYGYTFGSGTRLTVV.

This clonotype appeared a few times. The chain is built from TRBV5-1 and TRBJ2-5; a weak D match, TRBD2 (5 bases). From germline, CDR1 is SGHRS and CDR2 YFSETQ. The CDR3 spans 16 residues. V dropped 4 bases and J dropped 5 bases, with 21 bases sitting between them. CDR3 sequence reads: CASSPGTAYLGETQYF. In DNA form, the CDR3 reads TGCGCCAGCAGCCCGGGAACGGCCTACTTAGGGGAGACCCAGTACTTC.

V and J are TRBV5-1 and TRBJ2-1; D gene ambiguous. Germline lookup yields CDR1 SGHRS and CDR2 YFSETQ. The CDR3 is 14 amino acids. V was clipped by 0 bases and J by 8 bases, with 12 bases between them. The CDR3 DNA is TGCGCCAGCAGCTTGGAGAGCCAGGCGGATGAGCAGTTCTTC. Encoded protein: CASSLESQADEQFF.

The chain is built from TRBV9 and TRBJ2-7; 8 bases fit TRBD2. Germline V gene sequence: CDR1 SGDLS, CDR2 YYNGEE. The CDR3 sequence is 15 residues long. The ends lost 4 bases at V and 7 bases at J; junction bases unmatched: 13. In nucleotides, the CDR3 is TGTGCCAGCAGCCCACCGGGACTAGAGAGGGTTGAGCAGTACTTC. Protein product: CASSPPGLERVEQYF.

This rearrangement joins TRBV12-3 or TRBV12-4 to TRBJ2-1; D ambiguous. This CDR3 spans 14 amino acids. Trimming took 6 bases from V and 0 from J, leaving 9 bases between them. The chain's CDR3 is CASRTLISYNEQFF. The CDR3 DNA follows: TGTGCCAGCAGGACGCTGATCTCCTACAATGAGCAGTTCTTC.

This chain joins TRBV7-2 and TRBJ2-3, with 8 nucleotides matching TRBD2. Germline V gene lookup returns CDR1 SGHTA and CDR2 FQGNSA. After removal of 1 base from V and 4 bases from J, the junction contained 7 bases not matched to a gene. This CDR3 is built from 16 residues. The CDR3: CASSLVGGRRADTQYF. The CDR3, as DNA: TGTGCCAGCAGCTTAGTTGGCGGGAGGAGGGCAGATACGCAGTATTTT. Variable domain in full (rest from reference TRBV7-2 and TRBJ2-3): GAGVSQSPSNKVTEKGKDVELRCDPISGHTALYWYRQSLGQGLEFLIYFQGNSAPDKSGLPSDRFSAERTGGSVSTLTIQRTQQEDSAVYLCASSLVGGRRADTQYFGPGTRLTVL.

This clonotype was detected once. The CDR3 spells CASSLEREETQYF. Here the CDR3 DNA reads TGTGCCAGCAGCTTGGAAAGAGAAGAGACCCAGTACTTC. V usage is TRBV5-6 and J usage is TRBJ2-7, with D unclear. The J call is uncertain, as TRBJ2-5 better fits the DNA end. The CDR3 length is 13 residues. Germline CDR1 is SGHDT and CDR2 is YYEEEE.